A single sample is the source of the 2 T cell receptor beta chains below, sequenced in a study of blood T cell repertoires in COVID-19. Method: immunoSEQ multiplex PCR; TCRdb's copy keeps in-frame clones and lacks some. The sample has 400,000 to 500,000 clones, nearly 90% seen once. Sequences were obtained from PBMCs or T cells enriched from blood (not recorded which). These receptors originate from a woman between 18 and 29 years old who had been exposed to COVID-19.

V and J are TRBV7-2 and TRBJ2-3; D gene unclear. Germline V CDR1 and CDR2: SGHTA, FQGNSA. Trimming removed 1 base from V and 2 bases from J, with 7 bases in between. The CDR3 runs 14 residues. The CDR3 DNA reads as TGTGCCAGCAGCTTAGTATTACTCACAGATACGCAGTATTTT. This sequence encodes CASSLVLLTDTQYF.

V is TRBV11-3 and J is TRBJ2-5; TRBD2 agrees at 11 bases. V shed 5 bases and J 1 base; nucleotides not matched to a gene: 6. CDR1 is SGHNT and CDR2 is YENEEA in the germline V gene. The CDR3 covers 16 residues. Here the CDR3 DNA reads TGTGCCAGCAGCCCGGGGCTAGCGGGAGGCCAAGAGACCCAGTACTTC. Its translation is CASSPGLAGGQETQYF.